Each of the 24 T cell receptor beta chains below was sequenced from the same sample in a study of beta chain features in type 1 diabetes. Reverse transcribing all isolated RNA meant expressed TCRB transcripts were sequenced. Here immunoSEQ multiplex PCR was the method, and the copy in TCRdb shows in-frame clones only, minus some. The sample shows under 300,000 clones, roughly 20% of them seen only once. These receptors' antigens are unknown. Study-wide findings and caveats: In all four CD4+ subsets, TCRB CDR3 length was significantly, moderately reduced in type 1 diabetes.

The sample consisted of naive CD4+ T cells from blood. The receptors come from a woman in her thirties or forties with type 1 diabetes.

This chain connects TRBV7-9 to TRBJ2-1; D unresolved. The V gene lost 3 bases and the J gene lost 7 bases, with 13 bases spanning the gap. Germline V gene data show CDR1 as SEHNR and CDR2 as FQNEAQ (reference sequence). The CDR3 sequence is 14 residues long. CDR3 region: CASSFSTVPNEQFF. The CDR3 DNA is TGTGCCAGCAGCTTCTCGACTGTCCCGAATGAGCAGTTCTTC.

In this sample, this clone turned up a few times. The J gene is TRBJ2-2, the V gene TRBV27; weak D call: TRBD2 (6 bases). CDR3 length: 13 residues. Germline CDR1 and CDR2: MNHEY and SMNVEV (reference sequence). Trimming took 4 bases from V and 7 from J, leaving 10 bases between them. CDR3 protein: CASSSSADGELFF. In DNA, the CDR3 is TGTGCCAGCAGTTCTAGCGCAGACGGGGAGCTGTTTTTT.

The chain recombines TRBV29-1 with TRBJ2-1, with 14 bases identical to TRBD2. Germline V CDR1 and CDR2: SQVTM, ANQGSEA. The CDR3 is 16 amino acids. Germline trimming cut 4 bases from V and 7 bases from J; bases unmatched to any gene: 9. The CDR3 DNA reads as TGCAGCGTTGTTGGGACTAGCGGGAGTCCGTCGAATGAGCAGTTCTTC. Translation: CSVVGTSGSPSNEQFF.

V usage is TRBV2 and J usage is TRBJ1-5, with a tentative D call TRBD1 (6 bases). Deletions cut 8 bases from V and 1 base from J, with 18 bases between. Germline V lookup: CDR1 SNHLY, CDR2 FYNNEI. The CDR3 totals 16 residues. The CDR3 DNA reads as TGTGCCAGCTCCTACCAGGGGTATTCGAGCAATCAGCCCCAGCATTTT. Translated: CASSYQGYSSNQPQHF.

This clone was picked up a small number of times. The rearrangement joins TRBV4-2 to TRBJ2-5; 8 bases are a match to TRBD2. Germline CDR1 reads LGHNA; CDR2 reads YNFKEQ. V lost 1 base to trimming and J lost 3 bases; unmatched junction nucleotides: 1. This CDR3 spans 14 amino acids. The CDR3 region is CASSQVSGEETQYF. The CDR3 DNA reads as TGTGCCAGCAGCCAAGTTAGCGGGGAAGAGACCCAGTACTTC.

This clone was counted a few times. The DNA of the CDR3 is TGTGCCAGCAGTTTGCCCCAGGGCTCTAGCACAGATACGCAGTATTTT. Translation: CASSLPQGSSTDTQYF. The chain combines TRBV28 with TRBJ2-3, with D perhaps TRBD1 (5 bases). The CDR3 covers 16 residues. In germline, CDR1 is MDHEN, CDR2 SYDVKM. V shed 3 bases and J shed 0 bases, with 13 bases lying between them.

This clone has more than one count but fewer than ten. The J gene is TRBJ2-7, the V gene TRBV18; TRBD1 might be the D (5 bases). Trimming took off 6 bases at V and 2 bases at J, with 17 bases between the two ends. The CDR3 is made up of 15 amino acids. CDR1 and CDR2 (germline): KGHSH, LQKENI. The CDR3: CASSPQGQATYEQYF. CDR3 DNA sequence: TGTGCCAGCTCGCCCCAGGGCCAGGCTACCTACGAGCAGTACTTC.

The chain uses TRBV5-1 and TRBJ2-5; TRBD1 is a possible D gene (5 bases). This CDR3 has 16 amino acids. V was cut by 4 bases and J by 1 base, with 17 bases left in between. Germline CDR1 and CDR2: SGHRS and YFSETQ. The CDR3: CASSTGRQSFQETQYF. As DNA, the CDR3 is TGCGCCAGCAGCACCGGGCGACAGAGCTTCCAAGAGACCCAGTACTTC.

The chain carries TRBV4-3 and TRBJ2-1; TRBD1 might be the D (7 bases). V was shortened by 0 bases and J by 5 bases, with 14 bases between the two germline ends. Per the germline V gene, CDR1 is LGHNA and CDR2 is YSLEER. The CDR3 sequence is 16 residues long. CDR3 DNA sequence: TGCGCCAGCAGCCAAGATAACAGGGGAGGAAACAATGAGCAGTTCTTC. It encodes CASSQDNRGGNNEQFF.

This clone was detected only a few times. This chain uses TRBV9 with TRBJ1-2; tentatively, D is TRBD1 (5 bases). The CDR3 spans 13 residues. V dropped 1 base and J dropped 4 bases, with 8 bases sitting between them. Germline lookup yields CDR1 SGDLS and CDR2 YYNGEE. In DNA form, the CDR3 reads TGTGCCAGCAGCGTACAGGGAGGCTATGGCTACACCTTC. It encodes CASSVQGGYGYTF. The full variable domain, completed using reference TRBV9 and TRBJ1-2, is DSGVTQTPKHLITATGQRVTLRCSPRSGDLSVYWYQQSLDQGLQFLIQYYNGEERAKGNILERFSAQQFPDLHSELNLSSLELGDSALYFCASSVQGGYGYTFGSGTRLTVV.

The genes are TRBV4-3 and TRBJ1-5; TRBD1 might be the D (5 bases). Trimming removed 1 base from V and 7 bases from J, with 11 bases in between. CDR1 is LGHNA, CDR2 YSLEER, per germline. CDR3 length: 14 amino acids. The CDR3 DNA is TGCGCCAGCAGCCAAGGGGGTAGGGGACAGCCCCAGCATTTT. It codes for CASSQGGRGQPQHF.

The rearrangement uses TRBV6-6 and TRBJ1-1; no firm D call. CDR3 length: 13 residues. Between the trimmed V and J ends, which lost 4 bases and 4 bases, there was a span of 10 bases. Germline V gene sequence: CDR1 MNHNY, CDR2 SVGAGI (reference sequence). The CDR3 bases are TGTGCCAGCAGTTGGGGAGAGGTCACTGAAGCTTTCTTT. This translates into CASSWGEVTEAFF.

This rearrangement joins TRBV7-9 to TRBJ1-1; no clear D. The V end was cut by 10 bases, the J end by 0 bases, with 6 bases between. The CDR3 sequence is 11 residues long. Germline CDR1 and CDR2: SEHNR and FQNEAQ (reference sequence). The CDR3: CATLMNTEAFF. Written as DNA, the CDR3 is TGTGCCACCCTTATGAACACTGAAGCTTTCTTT.

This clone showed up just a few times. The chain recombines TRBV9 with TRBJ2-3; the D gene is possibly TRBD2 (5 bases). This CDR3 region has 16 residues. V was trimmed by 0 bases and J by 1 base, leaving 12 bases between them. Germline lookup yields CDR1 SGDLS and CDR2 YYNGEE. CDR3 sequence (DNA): TGTGCCAGCAGCGTAGCTAGCCCGATAGGCACAGATACGCAGTATTTT. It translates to CASSVASPIGTDTQYF.

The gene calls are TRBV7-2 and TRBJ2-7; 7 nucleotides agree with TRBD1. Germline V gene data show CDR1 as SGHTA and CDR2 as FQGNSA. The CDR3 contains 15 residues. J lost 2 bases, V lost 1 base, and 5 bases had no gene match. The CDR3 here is CASSLGRQGAYEQYF. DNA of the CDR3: TGTGCCAGCAGCTTAGGGAGACAGGGAGCCTACGAGCAGTACTTC.

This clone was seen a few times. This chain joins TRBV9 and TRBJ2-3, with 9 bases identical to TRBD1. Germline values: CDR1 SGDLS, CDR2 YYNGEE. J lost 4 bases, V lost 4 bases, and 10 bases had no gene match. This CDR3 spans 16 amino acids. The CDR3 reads CASSLLPGQGADTQYF. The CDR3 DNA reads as TGTGCCAGCAGCCTACTACCGGGACAGGGTGCAGATACGCAGTATTTT.

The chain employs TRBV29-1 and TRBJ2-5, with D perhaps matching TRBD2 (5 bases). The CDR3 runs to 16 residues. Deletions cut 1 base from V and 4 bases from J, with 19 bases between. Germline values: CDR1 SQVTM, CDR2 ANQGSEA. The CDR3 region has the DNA TGCAGCGTTGAAGGCGAACTAGGAAACATAAGAGAGACCCAGTACTTC. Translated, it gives CSVEGELGNIRETQYF. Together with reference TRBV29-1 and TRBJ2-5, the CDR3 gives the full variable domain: SAVISQKPSRDICQRGTSLTIQCQVDSQVTMMFWYRQQPGQSLTLIATANQGSEATYESGFVIDKFPISRPNLTFSTLTVSNMSPEDSSIYLCSVEGELGNIRETQYFGPGTRLLVL.

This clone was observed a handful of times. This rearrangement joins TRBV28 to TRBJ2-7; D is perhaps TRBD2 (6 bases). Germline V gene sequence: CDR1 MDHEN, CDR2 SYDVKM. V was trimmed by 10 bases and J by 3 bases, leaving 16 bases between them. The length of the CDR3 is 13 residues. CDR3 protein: CAIGGTSLYEQYF. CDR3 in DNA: TGTGCCATAGGTGGGACTTCACTCTACGAGCAGTACTTC.

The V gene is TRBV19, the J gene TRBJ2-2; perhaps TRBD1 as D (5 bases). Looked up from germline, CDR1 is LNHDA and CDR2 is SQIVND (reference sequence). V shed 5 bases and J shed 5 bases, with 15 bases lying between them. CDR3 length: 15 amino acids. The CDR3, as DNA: TGTGCCAGTAGTCCCAGACCAGGACATACCGGGGAGCTGTTTTTT. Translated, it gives CASSPRPGHTGELFF. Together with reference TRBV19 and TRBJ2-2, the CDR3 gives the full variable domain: DGGITQSPKYLFRKEGQNVTLSCEQNLNHDAMYWYRQDPGQGLRLIYYSQIVNDFQKGDIAEGYSVSREKKESFPLTVTSAQKNPTAFYLCASSPRPGHTGELFFGEGSRLTVL.

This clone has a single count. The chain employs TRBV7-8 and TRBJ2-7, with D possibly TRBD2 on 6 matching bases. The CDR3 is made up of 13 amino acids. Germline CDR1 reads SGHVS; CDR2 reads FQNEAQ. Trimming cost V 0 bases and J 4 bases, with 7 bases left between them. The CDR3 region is CASSLAREYEQYF. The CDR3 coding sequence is TGTGCCAGCAGCTTAGCGCGGGAATACGAGCAGTACTTC.

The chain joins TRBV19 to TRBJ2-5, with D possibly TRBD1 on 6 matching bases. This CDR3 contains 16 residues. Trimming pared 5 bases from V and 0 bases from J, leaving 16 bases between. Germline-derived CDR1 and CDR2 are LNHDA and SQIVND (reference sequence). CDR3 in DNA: TGTGCCAGTAGTTCTGACACCCGGACAGACCAAGAGACCCAGTACTTC. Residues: CASSSDTRTDQETQYF.

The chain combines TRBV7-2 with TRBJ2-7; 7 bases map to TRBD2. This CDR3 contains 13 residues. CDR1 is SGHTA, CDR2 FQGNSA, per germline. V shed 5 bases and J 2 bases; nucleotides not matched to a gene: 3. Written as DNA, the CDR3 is TGTGCCAGCAGCACCGGGACTACCTACGAGCAGTACTTC. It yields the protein CASSTGTTYEQYF. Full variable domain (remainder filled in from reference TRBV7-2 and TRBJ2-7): GAGVSQSPSNKVTEKGKDVELRCDPISGHTALYWYRQSLGQGLEFLIYFQGNSAPDKSGLPSDRFSAERTGGSVSTLTIQRTQQEDSAVYLCASSTGTTYEQYFGPGTRLTVT.

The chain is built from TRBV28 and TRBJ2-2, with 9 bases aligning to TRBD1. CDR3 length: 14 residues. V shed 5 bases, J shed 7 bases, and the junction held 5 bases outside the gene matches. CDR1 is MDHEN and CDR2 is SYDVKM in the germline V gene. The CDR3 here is CASSLQGAGGELFF. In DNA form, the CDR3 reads TGTGCCAGCAGTCTACAGGGGGCGGGCGGGGAGCTGTTTTTT.

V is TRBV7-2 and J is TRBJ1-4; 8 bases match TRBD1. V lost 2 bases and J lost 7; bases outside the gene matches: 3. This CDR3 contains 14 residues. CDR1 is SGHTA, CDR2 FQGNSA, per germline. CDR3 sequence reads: CASSLQGAFEKLFF. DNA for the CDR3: TGTGCCAGCAGCTTACAGGGGGCATTTGAAAAACTGTTTTTT.